The entry below gives a single T cell receptor (beta chain) sequence along with its context. Using a J-beta primer mix together with a sample-barcoded 5' primer, a second PCR was run for roughly 7 to 12 cycles. TCRdb fed the 5' RACE reads into MiXCR, producing one record per CDR3 protein. The profile shows about 760,000 distinct CDR3 sequences, 20% to 30% of them singletons. The CDR3 has 16 residues. Looked up from germline, CDR1 is SEHNR and CDR2 is FQNEAQ (reference sequence). V gave up 4 bases and J gave up 3 bases; unmatched junction bases: 10. Healthy Caucasian individuals from Russia aged roughly 6 to 90 served as donors. This sample is part of a study of blood T cells in healthy people across ages. The same data also contributed to another study, on T cells of mothers and their children.

This TCR was recovered from a boy younger than 18 in good health. The sample was blood. V gene TRBV7-9 combines with J gene TRBJ2-7; TRBD1 agrees at 9 bases. CDR3 in DNA: TGTGCCAGCAGCTCAGCGGAGGGGACAGGGATCTACGAGCAGTACTTC. This sequence encodes CASSSAEGTGIYEQYF.